The 26 T cell receptor beta chains below come from one sample, sequenced in a study of cytomegalovirus exposure and HLA in healthy donors. PCR was performed using 60 Vbeta and 13 Jbeta primers. Produced via immunoSEQ multiplex PCR; TCRdb's table is partial and in-frame only. Among about 210,000 clones listed, roughly three quarters were seen once. Sample: PBMCs. These receptors were collected from a male donor in good health and CMV-seropositive.

The chain employs TRBV9 and TRBJ2-7; TRBD2 might be the D (6 bases). The CDR3 runs to 13 residues. Germline CDR1 is SGDLS and CDR2 is YYNGEE. The ends were cut back, 3 bases at V and 6 bases at J, with 13 bases in the middle. The DNA for the CDR3 is TGTGCCAGCAGCGGGGGACCCGGGGGCGAGCAGTACTTC. This codes for CASSGGPGGEQYF.

The chain uses TRBV11-2 and TRBJ2-5, with TRBD2 identical over 9 bases. The CDR3 consists of 15 residues. The junction had 10 bases not matched to a gene; V was cut back by 7 bases and J by 4 bases. Germline assignment: CDR1 SGHAT and CDR2 FQNNGV. CDR3 in amino acids: CASNLGASGIETQYF. The CDR3 DNA reads as TGTGCCAGCAACCTAGGGGCTAGCGGGATAGAGACCCAGTACTTC.

The V call is TRBV2, the J call TRBJ1-5; D not resolved. With 3 bases removed from V and 6 bases from J, the gap between germline ends came to 6 bases. Germline CDR1 is SNHLY and CDR2 is FYNNEI. The CDR3 runs 12 residues. The CDR3 here is CASSDGSQPQHF. The CDR3 region has the DNA TGTGCCAGCAGTGACGGGAGTCAGCCCCAGCATTTT.

The chain recombines TRBV5-8 with TRBJ2-7; D possibly corresponds to TRBD1 (6 bases). V lost 4 bases to trimming and J lost 4 bases, with 12 bases between them. Germline V CDR1 and CDR2: SGHTS, YDEGEE. CDR3 length: 13 residues. CDR3 DNA sequence: TGTGCCAGCAGCGTTACAGGGATATACGAGCAGTACTTC. Residues: CASSVTGIYEQYF. The whole variable domain, remainder taken from reference TRBV5-8 and TRBJ2-7, is EAGVTQSPTHLIKTRGQQATLRCSPISGHTSVYWYQQALGLGLQFLLWYDEGEERNRGNFPPRFSGRQFPNYSSELNVNALELEDSALYLCASSVTGIYEQYFGPGTRLTVT.

The genes are TRBV19 and TRBJ1-5; D call uncertain. Trimming left V 5 bases short and J 0 bases short, with 11 bases between. From germline, CDR1 is LNHDA and CDR2 SQIVND (reference sequence). This CDR3 contains 15 residues. Here the CDR3 reads CASSPGEVSNQPQHF. In nucleotides, the CDR3 is TGTGCCAGTAGTCCCGGCGAGGTTAGCAATCAGCCCCAGCATTTT.

The chain combines TRBV19 with TRBJ2-3; 12 bases are shared with TRBD2. The ends lost 5 bases at V and 2 bases at J; junction bases unmatched: 8. The CDR3 is made up of 17 amino acids. The germline V gene encodes CDR1 LNHDA and CDR2 SQIVND (reference sequence). The CDR3 coding sequence is TGTGCCAGTAGTGCCTCGACTAGCGGGGGCTCCACAGATACGCAGTATTTT. Protein: CASSASTSGGSTDTQYF.

The V and J genes are TRBV19 and TRBJ2-2, with 12 bases that match TRBD1. Germline CDR1 LNHDA, CDR2 SQIVND (reference sequence). The length of the CDR3 is 17 residues. V gave up 3 bases and J gave up 6 bases; unmatched junction bases: 8. This CDR3 reads CASSILFGTGGPGELFF. CDR3 coding DNA: TGTGCCAGTAGTATTTTATTTGGGACAGGGGGCCCCGGGGAGCTGTTTTTT.

This clone was counted a single time. V and J are TRBV15 and TRBJ1-5; TRBD1 matches at 7 bases. Germline CDR1 and CDR2: LNHNV and YYDKDF (reference sequence). The ends lost 2 bases at V and 4 bases at J; junction bases unmatched: 5. The CDR3 is 15 residues long. The CDR3 spells CATSRHRQGNQPQHF. The DNA of the CDR3 is TGTGCCACCAGCAGACACAGACAGGGAAATCAGCCCCAGCATTTT.

This chain connects TRBV7-2 to TRBJ2-7, with 8 bases fitting TRBD2. The CDR3 runs to 14 residues. After removal of 7 bases from V and 3 bases from J, the junction contained 8 bases not matched to a gene. Germline lookup yields CDR1 SGHTA and CDR2 FQGNSA. CDR3 amino acids: CASTPMGTSYEQYF. The CDR3 region has the DNA TGTGCCAGCACTCCTATGGGGACTAGCTACGAGCAGTACTTC. Full variable domain (missing parts from reference TRBV7-2 and TRBJ2-7): GAGVSQSPSNKVTEKGKDVELRCDPISGHTALYWYRQSLGQGLEFLIYFQGNSAPDKSGLPSDRFSAERTGGSVSTLTIQRTQQEDSAVYLCASTPMGTSYEQYFGPGTRLTVT.

The chain joins TRBV19 to TRBJ1-1; D is undetermined. The V gene's germline CDR1 is LNHDA and CDR2 SQIVND (reference sequence). The CDR3 runs to 16 residues. The V gene lost 3 bases and the J gene lost 3 bases, with 17 bases spanning the gap. The CDR3 DNA is TGTGCCAGTAGTATTTGGACGCTCACCGGGGACACTGAAGCTTTCTTT. Its translation: CASSIWTLTGDTEAFF.

This chain connects TRBV7-2 to TRBJ2-7; maybe TRBD2 (6 bases). Trimming left V 0 bases short and J 5 bases short, with 11 bases between. The germline V gene has CDR1 SGHTA and CDR2 FQGNSA. This CDR3 has 14 residues. The CDR3 nucleotides read TGTGCCAGCAGCTTAGCCGGGAGCAACCACGAGCAGTACTTC. It specifies CASSLAGSNHEQYF.

V is TRBV11-3 and J is TRBJ2-7; 11 positions agree with TRBD2. Trimming removed 3 bases from V and 1 base from J; junction bases left unmatched: 8. The germline V gene encodes CDR1 SGHNT and CDR2 YENEEA. This CDR3 region has 17 residues. CDR3 in amino acids: CASSLETSGASSYEQYF. The CDR3 DNA reads TGTGCCAGCAGCTTGGAGACTAGCGGGGCCAGTTCCTACGAGCAGTACTTC.

This rearrangement joins TRBV7-8 to TRBJ2-5; 10 bases line up with TRBD1. The end of the DNA fits TRBJ2-7 better, so the J call may be wrong. This CDR3 is 15 amino acids long. Germline V lookup: CDR1 SGHVS, CDR2 FQNEAQ. The CDR3 spells CASSSDGTGDYEQYF. The CDR3 DNA sequence: TGTGCCAGCAGCTCAGATGGGACAGGGGACTACGAGCAGTACTTC.

V and J are TRBV28 and TRBJ2-7; 10 bases are a match to TRBD2. With 4 bases clipped from V and 0 bases from J, the junction kept 3 bases outside the gene matches. The length of the CDR3 is 15 residues. The germline gives CDR1 MDHEN, CDR2 SYDVKM. CDR3 nucleotide sequence: TGTGCCAGCAGTTCCATAGCGGGAGGCTCCTACGAGCAGTACTTC. Encoded protein: CASSSIAGGSYEQYF.

The chain combines TRBV7-9 with TRBJ1-4; tentatively, D is TRBD1 (6 bases). The CDR3 has 16 residues. From germline, CDR1 is SEHNR and CDR2 FQNEAQ (reference sequence). Trimming took off 0 bases at V and 5 bases at J, with 13 bases between the two ends. CDR3 sequence: CASSLAVGGGNEKLFF. The CDR3 DNA is TGTGCCAGCAGCTTAGCAGTAGGGGGGGGCAATGAAAAACTGTTTTTT.

The rearrangement uses TRBV19 and TRBJ2-1; TRBD2 aligns across 13 bases. V lost 7 bases and J lost 7; bases outside the gene matches: 7. The CDR3 covers 15 residues. Germline V gives CDR1 LNHDA, CDR2 SQIVND (reference sequence). In DNA, the CDR3 is TGTGCCAGTATTTCGGGACTAGCGGGGTTAAATGAGCAGTTCTTC. Amino acid sequence: CASISGLAGLNEQFF. Using reference TRBV19 and TRBJ2-1 for the parts outside the CDR3, the full variable domain is DGGITQSPKYLFRKEGQNVTLSCEQNLNHDAMYWYRQDPGQGLRLIYYSQIVNDFQKGDIAEGYSVSREKKESFPLTVTSAQKNPTAFYLCASISGLAGLNEQFFGPGTRLTVL.

This clone was found once. The chain recombines TRBV5-6 with TRBJ2-7; TRBD2 is a possible D gene (7 bases). CDR1 SGHDT and CDR2 YYEEEE come from the germline V gene. The CDR3 runs to 16 residues. V was trimmed by 8 bases and J by 3 bases, leaving 24 bases between them. The CDR3 DNA reads TGTGCCAGTCGTGCTAGGGGGGGCCTAGCAGTCTACGAGCAGTACTTC. This translates into CASRARGGLAVYEQYF.

The V call is TRBV19, the J call TRBJ1-2, with 10 bases identical to TRBD1. J was trimmed by 2 bases and V by 5 bases; bases with no gene match: 8. The CDR3 sequence is 16 residues long. Germline V CDR1 and CDR2: LNHDA, SQIVND (reference sequence). In DNA, the CDR3 is TGTGCCAGTAGTCTGGGACAGGGGAGTATCAACTATGGCTACACCTTC. Its translation: CASSLGQGSINYGYTF.

V usage is TRBV18 and J usage is TRBJ2-5; D perhaps matches TRBD1 (7 bases). The germline V gene encodes CDR1 KGHSH and CDR2 LQKENI. Trimming removed 4 bases from V and 4 bases from J, with 16 bases in between. CDR3 length equals 15 residues. CDR3 coding DNA: TGTGCCAGCTCACTCGCGGGACAGCTCGGAGAGACCCAGTACTTC. Protein: CASSLAGQLGETQYF.

This clone was picked up a small number of times. The J gene is TRBJ2-7, the V gene TRBV19, with 7 positions matching TRBD1. The ends lost 4 bases at V and 7 bases at J; junction bases unmatched: 10. This CDR3 is 14 amino acids long. Germline V CDR1 and CDR2: LNHDA, SQIVND (reference sequence). The CDR3 sequence is CASSSHRGRREQYF. As DNA, the CDR3 is TGTGCCAGTAGTAGTCACAGGGGACGGAGGGAGCAGTACTTC.

The chain joins TRBV7-6 to TRBJ1-1, with 8 nucleotides matching TRBD1. V gave up 3 bases and J gave up 4 bases; unmatched junction bases: 10. The CDR3 loop spans 16 amino acids. The germline gives CDR1 SGHVS, CDR2 FNYEAQ. The CDR3 nucleotides are TGTGCCAGCAGCTTTCGACAGGGGAGTCGCGGCACTGAAGCTTTCTTT. Translated: CASSFRQGSRGTEAFF.

This clone was counted a few times. The CDR3 nucleotides are TGCGCCAGCAGCCAAGCTCTAGCGGGGGCCCTTCACGAGCAGTACTTC. The encoded protein is CASSQALAGALHEQYF. The chain couples TRBV4-3 to TRBJ2-7; 10 bases match TRBD2. This CDR3 contains 16 residues. Unmatched junction bases numbered 8, after V lost 1 base and J lost 5 bases. Germline CDR1 LGHNA, CDR2 YSLEER.

The V call is TRBV19, the J call TRBJ2-7; TRBD2 agrees at 10 bases. The CDR3 totals 16 residues. The trim removed 6 bases at V and 0 bases at J, leaving 8 bases unmatched. Germline-derived CDR1 and CDR2 are LNHDA and SQIVND (reference sequence). The CDR3 DNA is TGTGCCAGTAGCCGTGGACTAGCGGCCAGCTCCTACGAGCAGTACTTC. It encodes CASSRGLAASSYEQYF. Using reference TRBV19 and TRBJ2-7 for the parts outside the CDR3, the full variable domain is DGGITQSPKYLFRKEGQNVTLSCEQNLNHDAMYWYRQDPGQGLRLIYYSQIVNDFQKGDIAEGYSVSREKKESFPLTVTSAQKNPTAFYLCASSRGLAASSYEQYFGPGTRLTVT.

J is TRBJ1-1 and V is TRBV29-1; 8 nucleotides line up with TRBD1. CDR1 and CDR2 (germline): SQVTM, ANQGSEA. This CDR3 comprises 14 residues. The junction had 13 bases not matched to a gene; V was cut back by 6 bases and J by 7 bases. The CDR3 nucleotides are TGCAGCGTGGGGTACAGGGGGGGAACAATTGAAGCTTTCTTT. Translating it yields CSVGYRGGTIEAFF.

The CDR3: CASSLAGFTGELFF. DNA of the CDR3: TGTGCCAGCAGCTTAGCAGGTTTCACCGGGGAGCTGTTTTTT. The chain is built from TRBV11-2 and TRBJ2-2; D gene ambiguous. Germline CDR1 and CDR2: SGHAT and FQNNGV. The CDR3 spans 14 residues. Deletions cut 1 base from V and 4 bases from J, with 7 bases between.

The chain joins TRBV5-8 to TRBJ1-1; 7 nucleotides match TRBD1. Germline-derived CDR1 and CDR2 are SGHTS and YDEGEE. The CDR3 covers 15 residues. The V segment lost 3 bases and the J segment 1 base; nucleotides outside the gene matches: 6. CDR3 residues: CASSSTGTANTEAFF. In DNA, the CDR3 is TGTGCCAGCAGCTCGACCGGGACAGCGAACACTGAAGCTTTCTTT.